The 7 T cell receptor beta chains given below trace back to one sample, sequenced in a study of OX40 agonist ivuxolimab in advanced cancers. Generated by immunoSEQ multiplex PCR, the TCRdb table keeps only in-frame clones and is missing some. The sample lists roughly 68,000 clones, roughly four fifths occurring once. The sequences come from CD4+ or CD8+ T cells sorted from blood, collected in a trial of the OX40 agonist ivuxolimab. These receptors were taken from an adult with an advanced solid tumor such as melanoma, head and neck, liver or kidney cancer.

This chain joins TRBV6-1 and TRBJ2-2, with 7 bases aligning to TRBD1. The CDR3 consists of 15 residues. Trimming at V came to 5 bases and at J to 4 bases, leaving 7 bases not matched to a gene. Germline V gene lookup returns CDR1 MNHNS and CDR2 SASEGT. CDR3 region: CASSTGTGATGELFF. As DNA, the CDR3 is TGTGCCAGCAGTACCGGTACAGGGGCCACCGGGGAGCTGTTTTTT.

The rearrangement joins TRBV18 to TRBJ2-2, with 9 bases that match TRBD1. Looked up from germline, CDR1 is KGHSH and CDR2 is LQKENI. The CDR3 spans 18 residues. Trimming took 3 bases from V and 7 from J; bases not matched to a gene: 15. The CDR3 spells CASSPIYPGTGTSGELFF. Here the CDR3 DNA reads TGTGCCAGCTCACCTATATACCCAGGGACAGGGACGAGCGGGGAGCTGTTTTTT.

The chain uses TRBV19 and TRBJ1-2, with 10 positions matching TRBD1. V gave up 7 bases and J gave up 4 bases; unmatched junction bases: 9. Germline V gene lookup returns CDR1 LNHDA and CDR2 SQIVND (reference sequence). The CDR3 has 15 amino acids. The CDR3 DNA reads as TGTGCCAGTACCAATCCGGGACAGGGGAGCTATGGCTACACCTTC. This gives the protein CASTNPGQGSYGYTF.

The chain combines TRBV19 with TRBJ2-6; D is perhaps TRBD2 (6 bases). V shed 4 bases and J shed 8 bases, with 18 bases lying between them. CDR3 size: 16 residues. Per germline, CDR1 LNHDA and CDR2 SQIVND (reference sequence). DNA for the CDR3: TGTGCCAGTAGTAGCCCCGCCGCGGGGAAGTCCAACGTCCTGACTTTC. As protein: CASSSPAAGKSNVLTF.

The rearrangement uses TRBV27 and TRBJ2-6, with D perhaps TRBD1 (6 bases). The CDR3 covers 17 residues. The V gene lost 6 bases and the J gene lost 0 bases, with 15 bases spanning the gap. The germline V gene has CDR1 MNHEY and CDR2 SMNVEV (reference sequence). CDR3 residues: CASRGYGQNSGANVLTF. The CDR3 DNA sequence: TGTGCCAGCAGGGGGTATGGACAGAACTCTGGGGCCAACGTCCTGACTTTC.

There are a few counts of this clone. Other DNA sequences from this sample encode an identical CDR3 as well. The rearrangement joins TRBV7-6 to TRBJ1-1, with no clear D. Germline CDR1 is SGHVS and CDR2 is FNYEAQ. CDR3 length: 13 amino acids. V was clipped by 3 bases and J by 3 bases, with 8 bases between them. This CDR3 is CASSFQSYTEAFF. CDR3 coding DNA: TGTGCCAGCAGCTTCCAGAGTTACACTGAAGCTTTCTTT.

The V gene is TRBV27, the J gene TRBJ2-1; perhaps TRBD2 as D (6 bases). Deletions cut 2 bases from V and 2 bases from J, with 10 bases between. The CDR3 is 15 amino acids. The V gene's germline CDR1 is MNHEY and CDR2 SMNVEV (reference sequence). The CDR3 DNA sequence: TGTGCCAGCAGTTTAACGGGGGTCGCCTACAATGAGCAGTTCTTC. Encoded protein: CASSLTGVAYNEQFF.